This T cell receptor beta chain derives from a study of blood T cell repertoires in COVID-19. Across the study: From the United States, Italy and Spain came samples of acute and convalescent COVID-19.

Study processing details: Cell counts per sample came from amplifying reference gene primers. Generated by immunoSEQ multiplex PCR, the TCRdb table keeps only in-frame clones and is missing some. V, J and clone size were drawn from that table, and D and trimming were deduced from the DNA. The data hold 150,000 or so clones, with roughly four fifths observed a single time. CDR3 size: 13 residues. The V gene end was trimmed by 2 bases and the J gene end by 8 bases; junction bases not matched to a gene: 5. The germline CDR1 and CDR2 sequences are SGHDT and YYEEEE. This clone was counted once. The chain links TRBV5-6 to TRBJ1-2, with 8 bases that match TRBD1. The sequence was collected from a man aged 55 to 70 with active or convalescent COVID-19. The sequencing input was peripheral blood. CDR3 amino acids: CASSFQGAKGYTF. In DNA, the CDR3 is TGTGCCAGCAGCTTTCAGGGGGCGAAAGGCTACACCTTC.